Listed below are T cell receptor beta chains from one sample, sequenced in a study of blood T cell repertoires in COVID-19. Sequencing was performed with immunoSEQ multiplex PCR; in TCRdb, only in-frame clones are kept and a portion is missing. Of about 110,000 clones listed, about 79% are singletons. The sequencing input was peripheral blood. The receptors originated from a man at least 80 years old with COVID-19, enrolled during active disease. Each CDR3 is given with its conserved first and last residue. The D gene is left open where the match is weak. Part of the rows lack a size; the others show once, few, many or a class for expanded clones.

j_call clone_size d_call v_call cdr3_aa cdr3_nt
TRBJ2-1 once TRBD2 TRBV3-1/TRBV3-2 CASNKLAGGYNEQFF TGTGCCAGCAACAAATTAGCGGGAGGCTACAATGAGCAGTTCTTC
TRBJ2-2 - - TRBV18 CASNNNTGELFF TGTGCCAGCAATAATAACACCGGGGAGCTGTTTTTT
TRBJ2-5 once - TRBV6-6 CASSSVGEETQYF TGTGCCAGCAGTTCGGTTGGTGAAGAGACCCAGTACTTC
TRBJ2-2 - - TRBV2 CARGPERAPTGELFF TGTGCCAGGGGGCCAGAGCGGGCCCCAACAGGGGAGCTGTTTTTT
TRBJ2-7 - - TRBV5-1 CASSSTGTFQIEQYF TGCGCCAGCAGCTCTACCGGGACTTTCCAAATCGAGCAGTACTTC
TRBJ1-3 - - TRBV11-3 CASSLRRRGSAPGNTIYF TGTGCCAGCAGCTTAAGGAGGAGGGGCTCTGCCCCTGGAAACACCATATATTTT
TRBJ2-7 - - TRBV7-6 CASSLAELAGEQYF TGTGCCAGCAGCTTAGCTGAACTAGCTGGGGAGCAGTACTTC
TRBJ2-2 - TRBD1 TRBV12-3/TRBV12-4 CATGQGSTGELFF TGTGCCACCGGACAGGGTTCGACCGGGGAGCTGTTTTTT
TRBJ1-4 - TRBD1 TRBV19 CASRGQNNEKLFF TGTGCCAGTAGGGGACAGAATAATGAAAAACTGTTTTTT
TRBJ2-2 - - TRBV6-5 CASLNEGWTGELFF TGTGCCAGCCTTAACGAGGGATGGACCGGGGAGCTGTTTTTT